The next 7 T cell receptor beta chains were all read from a single sample in a study of T cell changes during pregnancy in multiple sclerosis. The data were produced by immunoSEQ multiplex PCR, yet TCRdb's version contains in-frame clones alone and is incomplete. The sample gives around 95,000 clones, around 92% of which show up once; more than 1.5% is in the top ten. This material consisted of peripheral blood, taken after pregnancy. The receptors were gathered from a female donor with multiple sclerosis, enrolled in a pregnancy study.

The rearrangement joins TRBV27 to TRBJ2-7; 8 bases are shared with TRBD1. Germline V gives CDR1 MNHEY, CDR2 SMNVEV (reference sequence). The CDR3 is 15 residues long. J was trimmed by 4 bases and V by 2 bases; bases with no gene match: 7. CDR3 in amino acids: CASSLEGTGFYEQYF. CDR3 in DNA: TGTGCCAGCAGTTTAGAGGGGACAGGTTTTTACGAGCAGTACTTC.

This clone has a single count. V is TRBV11-1 and J is TRBJ1-1, with D uncertain. The germline V and J ends were trimmed by 2 bases and 5 bases, with 9 bases remaining between them. The CDR3 has 13 amino acids. The germline CDR1 and CDR2 sequences are SGHAT and FQDESV (reference sequence). The CDR3 loop reads CASSLLELTEAFF. The CDR3 DNA follows: TGTGCCAGCAGCTTATTAGAGCTAACTGAAGCTTTCTTT. Filled out from reference TRBV11-1 and TRBJ1-1, the complete variable domain reads EAEVAQSPRYKITEKSQAVAFWCDPISGHATLYWYRQILGQGPELLVQFQDESVVDDSQLPKDRFSAERLKGVDSTLKIQPAELGDSAMYLCASSLLELTEAFFGQGTRLTVV.

The chain is built from TRBV6-5 and TRBJ1-4, with TRBD1 matching 11 bases. The J segment lost 7 bases and the V segment lost 6 bases, leaving 1 base of the junction unmatched. The CDR3 consists of 13 residues. Germline CDR1 reads MNHEY; CDR2 reads SVGAGI. In nucleotides, the CDR3 is TGTGCCAGCAGGGACAGGGGGCCTGAAAAACTGTTTTTT. This gives the protein CASRDRGPEKLFF.

This chain joins TRBV5-1 and TRBJ1-1, with a possible D match to TRBD1 (5 bases). V was pared by 3 bases and J by 4 bases, with 10 bases between. Per the germline V gene, CDR1 is SGHRS and CDR2 is YFSETQ. The CDR3 consists of 13 residues. CDR3 protein: CASSSDIFTEAFF. In DNA form, the CDR3 reads TGCGCCAGCAGCTCGGACATTTTCACTGAAGCTTTCTTT.

The V gene is TRBV6-5, the J gene TRBJ2-2; D uncertain. Germline V gene sequence: CDR1 MNHEY, CDR2 SVGAGI. Trimming shortened V by 4 bases and J by 8 bases, and 14 bases separated the two germline ends. The CDR3 runs to 14 residues. The CDR3 nucleotides are TGTGCCAGCAGTTCCTTCCTCCCCCGGGGGGAGCTGTTTTTT. It encodes CASSSFLPRGELFF.

The chain employs TRBV6-5 and TRBJ2-2; 7 bases line up with TRBD2. The CDR3 sequence is 14 residues long. The germline V gene has CDR1 MNHEY and CDR2 SVGAGI. J lost 7 bases, V lost 2 bases, and 4 bases had no gene match. The CDR3, as DNA: TGTGCCAGCAGTTACCCGGGGGGAGGCGGGGAGCTGTTTTTT. This encodes CASSYPGGGGELFF.

To note about this clone: The same CDR3 is also encoded by other DNA sequences in this sample. CDR3 in amino acids: CASRRESTDTQYF. The CDR3 DNA reads TGTGCCAGCAGGCGGGAGAGTACAGATACGCAGTATTTT. The J gene is TRBJ2-3, the V gene TRBV6-1, with TRBD2 matching over 7 bases. The germline V gene has CDR1 MNHNS and CDR2 SASEGT. The CDR3 is made up of 13 amino acids. Unmatched junction bases numbered 3, after V lost 6 bases and J lost 3 bases.